This T cell receptor (beta chain) is from a study of radiation and T cells in renal cell carcinoma. Broader study findings: Top tumor clonotypes rose in blood 2 weeks post-radiation, then contracted.

Sample time point: blood 4 weeks post-SBRT, at nephrectomy. Specified treatment: 15 Gy SBRT to primary tumor, nephrectomy 4 weeks later. This CDR3 has 12 amino acids. Germline loops: CDR1 MNHEY, CDR2 SVGAGI. Trimming took off 2 bases at V and 8 bases at J, with 9 bases between the two ends. TCRdb keeps only in-frame clones here, not all; method: immunoSEQ multiplex PCR. The sample shows roughly 45,000 clones, roughly 82% of them seen only once. The count of this clone is one. The antigen is undetermined. This rearrangement joins TRBV6-5 to TRBJ1-2; D is possibly TRBD1 (5 bases). The source was blood, collected from a patient whose treatment included radiotherapy and nephrectomy. The TCR was taken from a woman aged 70-85 years with renal cell carcinoma. The CDR3 DNA sequence: TGTGCCAGCAGTTACGGCAGGGTCGGCTACACCTTC. This codes for CASSYGRVGYTF.